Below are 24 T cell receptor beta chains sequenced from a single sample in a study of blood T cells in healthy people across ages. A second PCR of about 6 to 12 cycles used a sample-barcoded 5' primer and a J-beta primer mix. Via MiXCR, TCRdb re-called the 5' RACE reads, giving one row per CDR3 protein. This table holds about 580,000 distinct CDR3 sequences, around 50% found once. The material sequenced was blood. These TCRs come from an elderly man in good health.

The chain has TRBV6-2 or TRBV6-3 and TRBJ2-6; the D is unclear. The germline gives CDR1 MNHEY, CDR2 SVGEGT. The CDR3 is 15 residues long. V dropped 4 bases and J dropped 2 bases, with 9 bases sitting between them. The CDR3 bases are TGTGCCAGCAGTTTCGACTTTACTGGGGCCAACGTCCTGACTTTC. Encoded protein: CASSFDFTGANVLTF.

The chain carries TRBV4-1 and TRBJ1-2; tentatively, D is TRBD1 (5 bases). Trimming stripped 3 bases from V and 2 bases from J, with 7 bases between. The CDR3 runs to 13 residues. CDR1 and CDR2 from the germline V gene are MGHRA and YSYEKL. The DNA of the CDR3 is TGCGCCAGCAGCCAGCGGGACAACTATGGCTACACCTTC. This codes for CASSQRDNYGYTF.

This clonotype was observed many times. The CDR3 sequence is CASSLDNYNEQFF. In DNA, the CDR3 is TGCGCCAGCAGCTTGGACAACTACAATGAGCAGTTCTTC. V is TRBV5-1 and J is TRBJ2-1; no firm D call. The CDR3 contains 13 residues. V was pared by 0 bases and J by 3 bases, with 4 bases between. Per germline, CDR1 SGHRS and CDR2 YFSETQ.

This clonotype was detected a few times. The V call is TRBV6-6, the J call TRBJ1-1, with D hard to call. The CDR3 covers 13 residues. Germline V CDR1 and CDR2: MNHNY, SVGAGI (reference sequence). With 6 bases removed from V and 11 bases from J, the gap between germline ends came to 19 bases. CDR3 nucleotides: TGTGCCAGCAGCCTTGAGGCTACCATAACGGCTTTCTTT. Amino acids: CASSLEATITAFF.

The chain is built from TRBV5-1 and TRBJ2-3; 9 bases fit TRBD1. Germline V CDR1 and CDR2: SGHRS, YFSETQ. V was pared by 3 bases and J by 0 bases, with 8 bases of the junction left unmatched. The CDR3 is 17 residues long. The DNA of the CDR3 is TGCGCCAGCAGCTCGGACAGGGGCGGTTCAAGCACAGATACGCAGTATTTT. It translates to CASSSDRGGSSTDTQYF.

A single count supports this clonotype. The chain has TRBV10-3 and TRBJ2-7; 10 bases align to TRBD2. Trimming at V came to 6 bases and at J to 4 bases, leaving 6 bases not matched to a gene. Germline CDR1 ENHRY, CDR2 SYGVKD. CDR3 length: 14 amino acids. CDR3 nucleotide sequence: TGTGCCATCAGAAAGACTAGCGGGTCTTACGAGCAGTACTTC. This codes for CAIRKTSGSYEQYF.

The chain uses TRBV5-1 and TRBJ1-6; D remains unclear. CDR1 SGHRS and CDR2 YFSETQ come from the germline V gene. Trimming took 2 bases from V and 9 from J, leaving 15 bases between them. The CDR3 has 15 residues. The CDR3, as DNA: TGCGCCAGCAGCTTAAGGCAAGCAAAGGGTTCACCCCTCCACTTT. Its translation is CASSLRQAKGSPLHF.

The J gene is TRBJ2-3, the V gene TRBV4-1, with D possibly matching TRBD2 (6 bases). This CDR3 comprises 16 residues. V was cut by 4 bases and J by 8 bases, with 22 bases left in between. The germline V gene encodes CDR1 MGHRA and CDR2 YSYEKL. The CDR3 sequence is CASSRLAREPSGTQYF. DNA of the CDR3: TGCGCCAGCAGCCGTTTAGCCCGGGAGCCCTCAGGTACGCAGTATTTT.

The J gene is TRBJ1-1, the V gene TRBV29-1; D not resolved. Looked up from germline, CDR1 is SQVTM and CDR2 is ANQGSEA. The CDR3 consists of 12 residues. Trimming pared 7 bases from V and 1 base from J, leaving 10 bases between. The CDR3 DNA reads TGCAGCGCTGGTCTTCGGAACACTGAAGCTTTCTTT. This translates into CSAGLRNTEAFF.

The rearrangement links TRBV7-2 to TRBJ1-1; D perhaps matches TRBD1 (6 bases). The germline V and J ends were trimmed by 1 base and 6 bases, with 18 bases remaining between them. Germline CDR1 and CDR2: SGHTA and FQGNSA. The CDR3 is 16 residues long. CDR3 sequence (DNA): TGTGCCAGCAGCTTAGGAGCGGTGACAGGTTCCGCTGAAGCTTTCTTT. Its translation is CASSLGAVTGSAEAFF.

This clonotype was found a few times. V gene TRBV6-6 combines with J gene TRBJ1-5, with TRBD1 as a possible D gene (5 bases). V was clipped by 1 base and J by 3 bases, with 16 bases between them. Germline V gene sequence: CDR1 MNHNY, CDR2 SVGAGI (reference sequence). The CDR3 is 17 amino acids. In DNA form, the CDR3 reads TGTGCCAGCAGTTACTTATTGGCCCCGGGGCCCAATCAGCCCCAGCATTTT. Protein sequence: CASSYLLAPGPNQPQHF.

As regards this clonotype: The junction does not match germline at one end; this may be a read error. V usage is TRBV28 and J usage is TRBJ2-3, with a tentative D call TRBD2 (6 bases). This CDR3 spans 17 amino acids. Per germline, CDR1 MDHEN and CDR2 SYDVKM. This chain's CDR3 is CASRIAGTGPSTDTQYF. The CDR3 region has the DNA TGCGCCAGCAGGATAGCCGGGACTGGGCCGAGCACAGATACGCAGTATTTT.

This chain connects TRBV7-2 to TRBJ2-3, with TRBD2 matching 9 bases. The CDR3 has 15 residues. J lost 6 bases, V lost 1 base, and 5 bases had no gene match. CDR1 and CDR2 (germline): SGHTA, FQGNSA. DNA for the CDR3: TGTGCCAGCAGCTTAGGCGGGAGGGGTTTGGATACGCAGTATTTT. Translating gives CASSLGGRGLDTQYF.

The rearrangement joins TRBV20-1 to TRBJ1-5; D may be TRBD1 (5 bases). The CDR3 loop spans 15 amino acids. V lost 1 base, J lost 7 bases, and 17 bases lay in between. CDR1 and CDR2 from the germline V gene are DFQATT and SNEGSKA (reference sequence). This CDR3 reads CSARGLQGNQQPQHF. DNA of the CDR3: TGCAGTGCTAGAGGCCTCCAGGGAAACCAGCAGCCCCAGCATTTT.

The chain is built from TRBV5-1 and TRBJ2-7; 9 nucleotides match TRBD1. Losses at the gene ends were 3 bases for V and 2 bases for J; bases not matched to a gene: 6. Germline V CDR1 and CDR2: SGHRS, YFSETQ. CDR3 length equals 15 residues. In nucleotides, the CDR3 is TGCGCCAGCAGCTCAACCGGGACAGGGACCTACGAGCAGTACTTC. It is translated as CASSSTGTGTYEQYF. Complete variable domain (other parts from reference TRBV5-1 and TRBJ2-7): KAGVTQTPRYLIKTRGQQVTLSCSPISGHRSVSWYQQTPGQGLQFLFEYFSETQRNKGNFPGRFSGRQFSNSRSEMNVSTLELGDSALYLCASSSTGTGTYEQYFGPGTRLTVT.

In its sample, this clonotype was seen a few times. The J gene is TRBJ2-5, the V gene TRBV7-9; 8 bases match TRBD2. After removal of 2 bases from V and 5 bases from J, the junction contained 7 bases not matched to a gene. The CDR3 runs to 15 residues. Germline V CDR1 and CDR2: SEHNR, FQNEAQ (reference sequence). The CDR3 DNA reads TGTGCCAGCAGCTTATCCGGGCGGGAGGTGGAGACCCAGTACTTC. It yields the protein CASSLSGREVETQYF.

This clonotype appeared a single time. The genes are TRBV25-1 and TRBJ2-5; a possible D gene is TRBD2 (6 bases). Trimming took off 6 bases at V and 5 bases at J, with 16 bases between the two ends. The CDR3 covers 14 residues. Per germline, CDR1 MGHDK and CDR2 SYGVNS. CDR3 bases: TGTGCCAGCAGCCTCGGGGCAGGGAGGGAGACCCAGTACTTC. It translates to CASSLGAGRETQYF. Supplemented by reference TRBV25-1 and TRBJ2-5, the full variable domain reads EADIYQTPRYLVIGTGKKITLECSQTMGHDKMYWYQQDPGMELHLIHYSYGVNSTEKGDLSSESTVSRIRTEHFPLTLESARPSHTSQYLCASSLGAGRETQYFGPGTRLLVL.

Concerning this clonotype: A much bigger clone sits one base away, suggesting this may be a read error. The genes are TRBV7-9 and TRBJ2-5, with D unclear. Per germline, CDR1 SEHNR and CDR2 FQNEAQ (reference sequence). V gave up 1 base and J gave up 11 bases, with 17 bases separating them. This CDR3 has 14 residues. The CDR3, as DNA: TGTGCCAGCAGCTTAGTTTCAGTCTACAATGAGCAGTACTTC. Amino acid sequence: CASSLVSVYNEQYF.

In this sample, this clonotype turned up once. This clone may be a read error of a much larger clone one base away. The CDR3 sequence: CASRYFRNSNTGELFF. Written as DNA, the CDR3 is TGTGCCAGCAGGTACTTTCGGAACTCGAACACCGGGGAGCTGTTTTTT. The chain employs TRBV6-6 and TRBJ2-2; D call uncertain. This CDR3 has 16 amino acids. Per the germline V gene, CDR1 is MNHNY and CDR2 is SVGAGI (reference sequence).

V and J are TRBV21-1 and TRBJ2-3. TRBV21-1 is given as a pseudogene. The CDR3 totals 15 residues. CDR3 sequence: CASSKGRASTDTQYF. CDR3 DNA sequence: TGTGCCAGCAGCAAAGGAAGGGCAAGCACAGATACGCAGTATTTT.

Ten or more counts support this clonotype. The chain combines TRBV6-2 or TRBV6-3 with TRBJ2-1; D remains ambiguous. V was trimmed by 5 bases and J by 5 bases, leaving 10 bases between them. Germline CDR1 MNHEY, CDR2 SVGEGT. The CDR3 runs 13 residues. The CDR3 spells CASSAMVHNEQFF. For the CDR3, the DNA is TGTGCCAGCAGTGCTATGGTACACAATGAGCAGTTCTTC.

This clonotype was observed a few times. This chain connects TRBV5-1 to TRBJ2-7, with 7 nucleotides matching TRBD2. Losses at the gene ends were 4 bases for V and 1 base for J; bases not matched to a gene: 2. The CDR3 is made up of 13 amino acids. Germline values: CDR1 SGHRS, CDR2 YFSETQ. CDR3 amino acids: CASSRGDSYEQYF. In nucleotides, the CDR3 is TGCGCCAGCAGCCGGGGGGATTCCTACGAGCAGTACTTC.

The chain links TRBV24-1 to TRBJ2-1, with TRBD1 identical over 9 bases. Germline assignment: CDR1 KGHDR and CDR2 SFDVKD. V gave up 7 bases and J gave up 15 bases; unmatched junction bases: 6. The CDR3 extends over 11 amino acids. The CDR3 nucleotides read TGTGCCACCAGGGGACAGGGAGGTCTGTTCTTC. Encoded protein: CATRGQGGLFF.

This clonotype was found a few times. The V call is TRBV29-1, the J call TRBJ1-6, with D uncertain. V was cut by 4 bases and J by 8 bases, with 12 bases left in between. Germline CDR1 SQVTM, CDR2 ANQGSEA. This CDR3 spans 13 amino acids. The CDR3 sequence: CSVGDSGYSPLHF. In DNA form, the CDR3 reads TGCAGCGTTGGGGATTCGGGCTATTCACCCCTCCACTTT.